The 7 T cell receptor beta chains in this list originate from one sample, sequenced in a study of T-cell reconstitution after alpha-beta-depleted transplantation in children. The TCRbeta library incorporated unique molecular identifiers. TCRdb used MiXCR to reprocess the PCR reads, holding one entry per CDR3 protein. This sample has hundreds of thousands of distinct CDR3 sequences, with under 20% found just once. The starting material was PBMCs, mostly from graft donor cells, obtained 360 days after TCRalphabeta/CD19-depleted stem cell transplant. The receptor set was obtained from a male patient between 2 and 9 years old who had a stem cell transplant for acute lymphoblastic leukemia, so the T cells may come from the graft donor.

The chain uses TRBV9 and TRBJ2-1; 7 nucleotides match TRBD2. Germline CDR1 is SGDLS and CDR2 is YYNGEE. V lost 0 bases and J lost 4; bases outside the gene matches: 7. The CDR3 extends over 16 amino acids. CDR3 region: CASSVVGRGSYNEQFF. As DNA, the CDR3 is TGTGCCAGCAGCGTAGTAGGGCGGGGGAGTTACAATGAGCAGTTCTTC. Together with reference TRBV9 and TRBJ2-1, the CDR3 gives the full variable domain: DSGVTQTPKHLITATGQRVTLRCSPRSGDLSVYWYQQSLDQGLQFLIQYYNGEERAKGNILERFSAQQFPDLHSELNLSSLELGDSALYFCASSVVGRGSYNEQFFGPGTRLTVL.

This clonotype was counted a few times. The CDR3 protein is CASSLGRGPDNEQFF. DNA of the CDR3: TGTGCCAGCAGCTTAGGCAGGGGACCCGACAATGAGCAGTTCTTC. This chain connects TRBV7-9 to TRBJ2-1, with D possibly being TRBD1 (6 bases). The CDR3 is 15 residues long. Trimming took 1 base from V and 5 from J, leaving 12 bases between them. The germline gives CDR1 SEHNR, CDR2 FQNEAQ (reference sequence).

The chain uses TRBV7-9 and TRBJ2-3, with 7 bases lining up with TRBD2. Germline V gene data show CDR1 as SEHNR and CDR2 as FQNEAQ (reference sequence). This CDR3 has 16 residues. Trimming at V came to 7 bases and at J to 3 bases, leaving 13 bases not matched to a gene. CDR3 amino acids: CASNRPRAGKTDTQYF. The CDR3 DNA sequence: TGTGCCAGCAACCGACCTCGAGCGGGGAAAACAGATACGCAGTATTTT.

V usage is TRBV7-2 and J usage is TRBJ1-2; 9 bases map to TRBD1. V shed 5 bases and J 8 bases; nucleotides not matched to a gene: 9. Germline CDR1 reads SGHTA; CDR2 reads FQGNSA. The CDR3 has 14 residues. The CDR3: CASSQTGTGKGYTF. CDR3 nucleotide sequence: TGTGCCAGCAGCCAAACCGGGACAGGGAAAGGCTACACCTTC.

This clonotype appeared many times. CDR3 nucleotide sequence: TGTGCCAGCAGCACTAGACTAGTGACTTACAATGAGCAGTTCTTC. Its translation: CASSTRLVTYNEQFF. V gene TRBV7-2 combines with J gene TRBJ2-1; possible D gene TRBD2, 6 bases. The ends were cut back, 5 bases at V and 4 bases at J, with 15 bases in the middle. The CDR3 loop spans 15 amino acids. Germline CDR1 and CDR2: SGHTA and FQGNSA. Full variable domain (missing parts from reference TRBV7-2 and TRBJ2-1): GAGVSQSPSNKVTEKGKDVELRCDPISGHTALYWYRQSLGQGLEFLIYFQGNSAPDKSGLPSDRFSAERTGGSVSTLTIQRTQQEDSAVYLCASSTRLVTYNEQFFGPGTRLTVL.

This clonotype was counted ten times or more. The CDR3 region is CASSLMRETQYF. CDR3 coding DNA: TGTGCCAGCAGCCTTATGAGGGAGACCCAGTACTTC. The rearrangement joins TRBV7-2 to TRBJ2-5; D is unresolved. V was pared by 5 bases and J by 5 bases, with 9 bases between. CDR1 is SGHTA, CDR2 FQGNSA, per germline. This CDR3 has 12 residues.

This sequence joins TRBV7-2 and TRBJ2-1; 11 bases match TRBD1. Germline CDR1 SGHTA, CDR2 FQGNSA. V was pared by 6 bases and J by 8 bases, with 9 bases of the junction left unmatched. The CDR3 totals 15 residues. This CDR3 is CASRRDRGVYDEQFF. As DNA, the CDR3 is TGTGCCAGCAGACGGGACAGGGGGGTATACGATGAGCAGTTCTTC. The variable domain in full, with the rest retrieved from reference TRBV7-2 and TRBJ2-1, is GAGVSQSPSNKVTEKGKDVELRCDPISGHTALYWYRQSLGQGLEFLIYFQGNSAPDKSGLPSDRFSAERTGGSVSTLTIQRTQQEDSAVYLCASRRDRGVYDEQFFGPGTRLTVL.